The present T cell receptor beta chain was sequenced within a study of blood T cell repertoires in COVID-19. Whole-study context: Samples representing acute and convalescent COVID-19 were sourced from the United States, Italy and Spain.

Original data processing: Amplification of reference gene primers was used by the study to estimate nucleated cell counts. Libraries were prepared by immunoSEQ multiplex PCR; TCRdb keeps only in-frame clonotypes and omits some of them. That table furnishes V, J and clone size, whereas the DNA furnished D and trimming. The data show 160,000 or so clones, approximately 79% seen once. J was trimmed by 4 bases and V by 4 bases; bases with no gene match: 13. Looked up from germline, CDR1 is SGHKS and CDR2 is YYEKEE (reference sequence). There are 16 residues in the CDR3. Material for sequencing was peripheral blood. V is TRBV5-5 and J is TRBJ1-2, with 7 bases matching TRBD1. This receptor was identified in an elderly woman with acute or convalescent COVID-19. In DNA form, the CDR3 reads TGTGCCAGCAGCCTGGATCCGGGACAGACCACCTATGGCTACACCTTC. Its translation is CASSLDPGQTTYGYTF.